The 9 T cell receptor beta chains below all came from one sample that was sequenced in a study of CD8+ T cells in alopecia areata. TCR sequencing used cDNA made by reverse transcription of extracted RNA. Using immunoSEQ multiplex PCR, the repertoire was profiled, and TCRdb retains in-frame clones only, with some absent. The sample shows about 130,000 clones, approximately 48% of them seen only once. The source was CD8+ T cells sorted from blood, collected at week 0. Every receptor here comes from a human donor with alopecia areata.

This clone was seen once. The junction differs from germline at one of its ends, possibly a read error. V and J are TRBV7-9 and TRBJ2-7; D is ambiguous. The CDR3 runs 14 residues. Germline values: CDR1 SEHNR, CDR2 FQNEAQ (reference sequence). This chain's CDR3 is CASSLVDRPGLGNF. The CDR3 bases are TGTGCCAGCAGCTTAGTAGACCGACCGGGCTTGGGCAATTTC.

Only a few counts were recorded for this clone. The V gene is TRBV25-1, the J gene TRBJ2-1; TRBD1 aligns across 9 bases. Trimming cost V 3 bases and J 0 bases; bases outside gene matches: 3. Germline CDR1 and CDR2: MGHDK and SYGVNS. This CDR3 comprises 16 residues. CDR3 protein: CASSEPTGGSYNEQFF. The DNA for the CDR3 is TGTGCCAGCAGTGAGCCGACAGGGGGCTCCTACAATGAGCAGTTCTTC.

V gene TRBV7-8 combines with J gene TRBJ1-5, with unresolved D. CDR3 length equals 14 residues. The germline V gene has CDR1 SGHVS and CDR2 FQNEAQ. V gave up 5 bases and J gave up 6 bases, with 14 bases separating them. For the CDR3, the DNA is TGTGCCAGCAGCCCGAGGCCAGACGGTCAGCCCCAGCATTTT. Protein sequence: CASSPRPDGQPQHF.

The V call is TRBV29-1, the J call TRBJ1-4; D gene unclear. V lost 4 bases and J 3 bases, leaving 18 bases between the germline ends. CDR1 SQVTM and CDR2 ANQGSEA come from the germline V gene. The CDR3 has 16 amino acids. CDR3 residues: CSVVGSSVEANEKLFF. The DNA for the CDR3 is TGCAGCGTTGTAGGGTCTTCGGTCGAAGCTAATGAAAAACTGTTTTTT.

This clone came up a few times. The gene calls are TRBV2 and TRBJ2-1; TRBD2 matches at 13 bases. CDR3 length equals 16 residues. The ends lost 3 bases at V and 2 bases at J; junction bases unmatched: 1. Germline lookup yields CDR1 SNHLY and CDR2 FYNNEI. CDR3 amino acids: CASSETSGGPYNEQFF. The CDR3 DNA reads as TGTGCCAGCAGTGAGACTAGCGGGGGGCCCTACAATGAGCAGTTCTTC. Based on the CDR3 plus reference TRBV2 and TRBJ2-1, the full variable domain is EPEVTQTPSHQVTQMGQEVILRCVPISNHLYFYWYRQILGQKVEFLVSFYNNEISEKSEIFDDQFSVERPDGSNFTLKIRSTKLEDSAMYFCASSETSGGPYNEQFFGPGTRLTVL.

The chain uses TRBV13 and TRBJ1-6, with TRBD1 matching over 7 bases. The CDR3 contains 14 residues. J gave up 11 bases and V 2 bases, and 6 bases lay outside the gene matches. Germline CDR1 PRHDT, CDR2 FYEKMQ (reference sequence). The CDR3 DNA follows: TGTGCCAGCAGCTTATTCGACAGGGTAGCACCCCTCCACTTT. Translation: CASSLFDRVAPLHF. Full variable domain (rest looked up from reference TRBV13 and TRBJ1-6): AAGVIQSPRHLIKEKRETATLKCYPIPRHDTVYWYQQGPGQDPQFLISFYEKMQSDKGSIPDRFSAQQFSDYHSELNMSSLELGDSALYFCASSLFDRVAPLHFGNGTRLTVT.

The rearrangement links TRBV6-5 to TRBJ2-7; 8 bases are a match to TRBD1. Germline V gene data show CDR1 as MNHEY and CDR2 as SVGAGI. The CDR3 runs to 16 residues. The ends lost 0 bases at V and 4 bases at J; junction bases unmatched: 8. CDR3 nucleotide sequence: TGTGCCAGCAGTTACTCCGCGGGACAGGAGATATACGAGCAGTACTTC. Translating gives CASSYSAGQEIYEQYF.

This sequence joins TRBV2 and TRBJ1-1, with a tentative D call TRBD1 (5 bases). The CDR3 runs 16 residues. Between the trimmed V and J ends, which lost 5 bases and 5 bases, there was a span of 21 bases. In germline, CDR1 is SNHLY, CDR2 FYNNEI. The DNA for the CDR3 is TGTGCCAGCAGTACGGGACTTTCTAAATTGGATACTGAAGCTTTCTTT. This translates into CASSTGLSKLDTEAFF.

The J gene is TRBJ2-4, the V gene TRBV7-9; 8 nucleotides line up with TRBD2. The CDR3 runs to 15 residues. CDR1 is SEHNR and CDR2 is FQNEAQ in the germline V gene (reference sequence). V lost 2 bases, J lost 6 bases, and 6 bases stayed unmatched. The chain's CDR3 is CASSLQAGEPNIQYF. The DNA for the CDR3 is TGTGCCAGCAGCTTACAAGCGGGGGAACCAAACATTCAGTACTTC.